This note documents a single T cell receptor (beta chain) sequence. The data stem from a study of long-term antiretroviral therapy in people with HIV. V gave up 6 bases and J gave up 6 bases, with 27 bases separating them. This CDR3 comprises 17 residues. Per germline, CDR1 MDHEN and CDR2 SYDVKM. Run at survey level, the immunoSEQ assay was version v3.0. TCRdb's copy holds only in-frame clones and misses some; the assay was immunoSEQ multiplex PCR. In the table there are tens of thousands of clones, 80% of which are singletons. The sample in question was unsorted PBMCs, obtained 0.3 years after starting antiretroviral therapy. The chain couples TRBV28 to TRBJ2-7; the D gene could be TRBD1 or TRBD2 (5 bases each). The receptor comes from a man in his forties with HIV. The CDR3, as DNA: TGTGCCAGCAGACACGCGCCGGGACGCTCAACGGGCCTCGAGCAGTACTTC. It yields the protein CASRHAPGRSTGLEQYF.